Shown below are 20 T cell receptor beta chains from a single sample sequenced in a study of cytomegalovirus exposure and HLA in healthy donors. PCR primers comprised 60 Vbeta and 13 Jbeta primers. TCRdb's copy holds only in-frame clones and misses some; the assay was immunoSEQ multiplex PCR. The sample carries over 50,000 clones, 75% to 85% recorded once. The sequenced sample consisted of PBMCs. The receptors derive from a middle-aged man in good health and CMV-seropositive.

This clone was detected ten times or more. Additional DNA sequences in this sample encode the identical CDR3. The chain links TRBV6-1 to TRBJ2-7, with D perhaps matching TRBD2 (5 bases). The CDR3 is 14 amino acids. Trimming left V 8 bases short and J 1 base short, with 15 bases between. Germline V gene data show CDR1 as MNHNS and CDR2 as SASEGT. The CDR3 DNA follows: TGTGCCAGCGGAGGCAGTAAGGGATCCTACGAGCAGTACTTC. As protein: CASGGSKGSYEQYF.

About this clone: A junction boundary mismatches the germline segment, possibly from a read error. The chain recombines TRBV30 with TRBJ2-7, with D perhaps matching TRBD2 (5 bases). The CDR3 totals 15 residues. Germline assignment: CDR1 GTSNPN and CDR2 SVGIG (reference sequence). Here the CDR3 reads CAWTLGGLDSYEQYF. The CDR3 DNA sequence: TGCGCCTGGACCTTAGGCGGGCTTGACTCCTACGAGCAGTACTTC.

V gene TRBV21-1 combines with J gene TRBJ1-2. TRBV21-1 is described as a pseudogene. The CDR3 length is 17 residues. CDR3 coding DNA: TGTGCCAGCAGCAAACCTAACCGGGGTTCGCCGGATTATGGCTACACCTTC. Translated, it gives CASSKPNRGSPDYGYTF.

This clone was found once. This chain links TRBV6-1 with TRBJ2-7; 10 bases align to TRBD1. Germline V gene data show CDR1 as MNHNS and CDR2 as SASEGT. The CDR3 consists of 15 residues. After removal of 5 bases from V and 1 base from J, the junction contained 5 bases not matched to a gene. The CDR3 coding sequence is TGTGCCAGCAGTCCCCGGGACAGGGGTTCCTACGAGCAGTACTTC. Translating it yields CASSPRDRGSYEQYF.

The J gene is TRBJ2-7, the V gene TRBV5-5, with D maybe TRBD1 (5 bases). Germline V gives CDR1 SGHKS, CDR2 YYEKEE (reference sequence). The CDR3 loop spans 13 amino acids. Deletions cut 0 bases from V and 3 bases from J, with 7 bases between. CDR3 bases: TGTGCCAGCAGCTTGGCAGGGAACTACGAGCAGTACTTC. Translated, it gives CASSLAGNYEQYF.

This chain links TRBV5-1 with TRBJ2-3; D unresolved. CDR3 size: 13 residues. Trimming left V 0 bases short and J 4 bases short, with 6 bases between. CDR1 is SGHRS and CDR2 is YFSETQ in the germline V gene. The CDR3: CASSLAVADTQYF. The CDR3 coding sequence is TGCGCCAGCAGCTTGGCTGTCGCAGATACGCAGTATTTT.

The rearrangement joins TRBV5-6 to TRBJ2-7, with TRBD2 identical over 7 bases. V gave up 3 bases and J gave up 3 bases; unmatched junction bases: 9. The CDR3 is made up of 15 amino acids. CDR1 and CDR2 (germline): SGHDT, YYEEEE. As DNA, the CDR3 is TGTGCCAGCAGCTCGGTAGCGGGTAACGGCTACGAGCAGTACTTC. It specifies CASSSVAGNGYEQYF.

A remark on this clone: No conserved phenylalanine or tryptophan is present at the end of the CDR3, so a read error is the likely explanation. V usage is TRBV6-5 and J usage is TRBJ1-1; 9 bases are a match to TRBD1. CDR3 size: 13 residues. Looked up from germline, CDR1 is MNHEY and CDR2 is SVGAGI. V shed 5 bases and J 8 bases; nucleotides not matched to a gene: 6. Here the CDR3 reads CASSGLGTGEAFL. In DNA, the CDR3 is TGTGCCAGCAGTGGCCTCGGGACAGGGGAAGCTTTCTTG.

The chain couples TRBV5-6 to TRBJ2-1; 9 bases are a match to TRBD1. CDR3 length: 16 amino acids. Trimming took 3 bases from V and 6 from J; bases not matched to a gene: 10. Germline V lookup: CDR1 SGHDT, CDR2 YYEEEE. For the CDR3, the DNA is TGTGCCAGCAGCTCGGCCCCGGGACAGGGAGGCAATGAGCAGTTCTTC. Translating gives CASSSAPGQGGNEQFF.

This clone was seen a handful of times. The chain uses TRBV11-2 and TRBJ1-3; no definite D call. This CDR3 comprises 18 residues. CDR1 and CDR2 (germline): SGHAT, FQNNGV. Trimming stripped 0 bases from V and 0 bases from J, with 15 bases between. The CDR3 sequence is CASSLEGRSGPSGNTIYF. In DNA form, the CDR3 reads TGTGCCAGCAGCTTAGAAGGGAGATCTGGCCCCTCTGGAAACACCATATATTTT.

This rearrangement joins TRBV6-5 to TRBJ2-3; D is possibly TRBD2 (5 bases). The CDR3 consists of 15 residues. Trimming cost V 4 bases and J 1 base, with 12 bases left between them. Germline lookup yields CDR1 MNHEY and CDR2 SVGAGI. The CDR3 sequence is CASSSRRAGTDTQYF. Written as DNA, the CDR3 is TGTGCCAGCAGTTCCCGAAGAGCGGGCACAGATACGCAGTATTTT.

The chain carries TRBV14 and TRBJ2-1; D not resolved. The CDR3 has 11 amino acids. The V gene's germline CDR1 is SGHDN and CDR2 FVKESK. V was clipped by 4 bases and J by 9 bases, with 7 bases between them. DNA of the CDR3: TGTGCCAGCAGCCTTAACGGTGAGCAGTTCTTC. Residues: CASSLNGEQFF.

This chain uses TRBV28 with TRBJ2-5; 8 bases are shared with TRBD2. The CDR3 is made up of 15 amino acids. Germline V gene sequence: CDR1 MDHEN, CDR2 SYDVKM. The J segment lost 1 base and the V segment lost 5 bases, leaving 6 bases of the junction unmatched. The CDR3 spells CASSSGSRGQETQYF. The CDR3, as DNA: TGTGCCAGCAGTAGCGGGAGTAGGGGCCAAGAGACCCAGTACTTC.

CDR3 bases: TGTGCCAGCAGTTACGGGCAGAGCTCTGGAAACACCATATATTTT. Translated, it gives CASSYGQSSGNTIYF. The chain couples TRBV6-6 to TRBJ1-3; D gene ambiguous. The CDR3 spans 15 residues. Looked up from germline, CDR1 is MNHNY and CDR2 is SVGAGI (reference sequence). V was cut by 2 bases and J by 0 bases, with 8 bases left in between.

The rearrangement joins TRBV27 to TRBJ2-7; TRBD1 aligns across 11 bases. This CDR3 is 14 amino acids long. Germline lookup yields CDR1 MNHEY and CDR2 SMNVEV (reference sequence). With V trimmed by 6 bases and J by 6 bases, 7 bases remained unmatched. The CDR3 DNA is TGTGCCAGCAGCCGTGGGACAGGGGGTATCGAGCAGTACTTC. It encodes CASSRGTGGIEQYF.

This clone was observed a single time. The J gene is TRBJ1-3, the V gene TRBV5-6; 8 bases are shared with TRBD1. The J segment lost 0 bases and the V segment lost 3 bases, leaving 2 bases of the junction unmatched. The CDR3 has 15 residues. Looked up from germline, CDR1 is SGHDT and CDR2 is YYEEEE. CDR3 DNA: TGTGCCAGCAGCTATGACAGGGGCTCTGGAAACACCATATATTTT. Amino acids: CASSYDRGSGNTIYF.

The gene calls are TRBV5-1 and TRBJ2-1; 11 positions agree with TRBD2. Germline lookup yields CDR1 SGHRS and CDR2 YFSETQ. The CDR3 has 15 residues. J lost 5 bases, V lost 3 bases, and 4 bases had no gene match. CDR3 in amino acids: CASSSTGLADNEQFF. DNA for the CDR3: TGCGCCAGCAGCTCGACGGGACTAGCGGACAATGAGCAGTTCTTC. The entire variable domain, with the rest obtained from reference TRBV5-1 and TRBJ2-1, is as follows: KAGVTQTPRYLIKTRGQQVTLSCSPISGHRSVSWYQQTPGQGLQFLFEYFSETQRNKGNFPGRFSGRQFSNSRSEMNVSTLELGDSALYLCASSSTGLADNEQFFGPGTRLTVL.

The J gene is TRBJ1-4, the V gene TRBV27; D remains unclear. From germline, CDR1 is MNHEY and CDR2 SMNVEV (reference sequence). Trimming removed 7 bases at V and 6 bases at J, with 18 bases between. This CDR3 is 15 amino acids long. For the CDR3, the DNA is TGTGCCAGCACCCCACCCGCCAGTTTTTATGAAAAACTGTTTTTT. Encoded protein: CASTPPASFYEKLFF. The complete variable domain, with remaining parts taken from reference TRBV27 and TRBJ1-4, reads EAQVTQNPRYLITVTGKKLTVTCSQNMNHEYMSWYRQDPGLGLRQIYYSMNVEVTDKGDVPEGYKVSRKEKRNFPLILESPSPNQTSLYFCASTPPASFYEKLFFGSGTQLSVL.

Worth noting for this clone: Mismatch with germline at one junction end may stem from a read error. This chain joins TRBV30 and TRBJ1-1; possibly TRBD1 for D (5 bases). Germline CDR1 is GTSNPN and CDR2 is SVGIG (reference sequence). CDR3 length: 15 amino acids. CDR3 nucleotides: TGTGCCTGGAGATCTCGGCAGGGCATGAAAACTGAAGCTTTCTTT. This sequence encodes CAWRSRQGMKTEAFF.

As regards this clone: This sample includes further DNA sequences coding for the same CDR3. V and J are TRBV7-9 and TRBJ1-1, with 8 bases aligning to TRBD1. Germline loops: CDR1 SEHNR, CDR2 FQNEAQ (reference sequence). V dropped 2 bases and J dropped 1; count of bases not matched to a gene: 0. The CDR3 is 14 residues long. The CDR3 here is CASSLQGANTEAFF. CDR3 bases: TGTGCCAGCAGCTTACAGGGGGCGAACACTGAAGCTTTCTTT.